This TCR beta chain was documented in a study of blood T cell repertoires in COVID-19. The wider study: Material from acute and convalescent COVID-19 was sourced from the United States, Italy and Spain. T cells, B-cell-depleted T cells, or PBMCs supplied cDNA or gDNA.

There are 15 residues in the CDR3. Per germline, CDR1 SGHVS and CDR2 FQNEAQ. Trimming at V came to 2 bases and at J to 2 bases, leaving 4 bases not matched to a gene. As processed by the authors: Estimation of nucleated cell counts relied on the amplification of reference gene primers. The table came from immunoSEQ multiplex PCR; TCRdb's copy has only in-frame clones and leaves some out. Clonal size and the V and J genes are those of that table, whereas D and trimming came from the DNA. This table has some 220,000 clones, 80% to 90% appearing once. Input material: peripheral blood. This sequence originates from a woman aged 60 to 75 who had recovered from COVID-19. The chain combines TRBV7-8 with TRBJ2-3, with 7 bases that match TRBD2. Written as DNA, the CDR3 is TGTGCCAGCAGCTTATCTAGCGGTTACACAGATACGCAGTATTTT. It yields the protein CASSLSSGYTDTQYF.